Described below is a single TCR beta chain sequence and its context. Here immunoSEQ multiplex PCR was the method, and the copy in TCRdb shows in-frame clones only, minus some. The data hold tens of thousands of clones, with almost 95% observed a single time. This specimen comes from a study of T cell changes during pregnancy in multiple sclerosis. V was cut by 0 bases and J by 3 bases, with 9 bases left in between. Germline V gives CDR1 MRHNA, CDR2 SNTAGT. The CDR3 runs to 15 residues. The source material was peripheral blood, sampled after pregnancy. The clonotype originates from a female donor with multiple sclerosis, enrolled in a pregnancy study. The rearrangement joins TRBV6-4 to TRBJ2-1, with a tentative D call TRBD2 (6 bases). The CDR3 here is CASSDSGGDYNEQFF. DNA of the CDR3: TGTGCCAGCAGTGACTCGGGCGGGGACTACAATGAGCAGTTCTTC.